Presented here are 5 T cell receptor beta chains from one specimen sequenced in a study of beta chain features in type 1 diabetes. Expressed TCRB transcripts were sequenced because the isolated RNA had all been reverse transcribed beforehand. Sequenced by immunoSEQ multiplex PCR; TCRdb stores in-frame clones only, minus some. The sample has about 290,000 clones; under 8.5% are singletons. Sequenced: central memory CD4+ T cells from blood. Receptors originate from a woman younger than 30 in good health.

This clone was seen only a few times. This chain uses TRBV4-2 with TRBJ2-2; TRBD1 matches 7 bases. The V gene end was trimmed by 4 bases and the J gene end by 2 bases; junction bases not matched to a gene: 4. The CDR3 is made up of 15 amino acids. Germline CDR1 reads LGHNA; CDR2 reads YNFKEQ. The CDR3 sequence: CASSRDRLNTGELFF. In nucleotides, the CDR3 is TGTGCCAGCAGCCGGGACAGACTCAACACCGGGGAGCTGTTTTTT.

This clone was picked up a small number of times. This rearrangement joins TRBV7-2 to TRBJ2-3; D is uncertain. V was trimmed by 2 bases and J by 0 bases, leaving 9 bases between them. This CDR3 region has 15 residues. Germline CDR1 and CDR2: SGHTA and FQGNSA. The DNA of the CDR3 is TGTGCCAGCAGCTTAAGGCCGACTAGCACAGATACGCAGTATTTT. Its protein product is CASSLRPTSTDTQYF.

This clone was observed a handful of times. The chain employs TRBV7-9 and TRBJ1-5; D remains unclear. Deletions cut 1 base from V and 2 bases from J, with 6 bases between. The CDR3 is 14 residues long. Germline V CDR1 and CDR2: SEHNR, FQNEAQ (reference sequence). The CDR3 loop reads CASSLGYGNQPQHF. The CDR3 DNA sequence: TGTGCCAGCAGCTTAGGGTACGGCAATCAGCCCCAGCATTTT. The variable domain in full, completed from reference TRBV7-9 and TRBJ1-5, reads DTGVSQNPRHKITKRGQNVTFRCDPISEHNRLYWYRQTLGQGPEFLTYFQNEAQLEKSRLLSDRFSAERPKGSFSTLEIQRTEQGDSAMYLCASSLGYGNQPQHFGDGTRLSIL.

V and J are TRBV2 and TRBJ2-3; 9 bases are a match to TRBD2. CDR1 and CDR2 (germline): SNHLY, FYNNEI. This CDR3 is 15 amino acids long. J gave up 4 bases and V 10 bases, and 12 bases lay outside the gene matches. CDR3 DNA: TGTGCCACTGCGAAGGTAGCGGGAGTAGCAGATACGCAGTATTTT. Amino acids: CATAKVAGVADTQYF.

The chain carries TRBV2 and TRBJ1-1; D might be TRBD1 (6 bases). Trimming took off 6 bases at V and 10 bases at J, with 12 bases between the two ends. This CDR3 is 11 amino acids long. The V gene's germline CDR1 is SNHLY and CDR2 FYNNEI. As DNA, the CDR3 is TGTGCCAGCAGGGTTCGACAGGCAGCTTTCTTT. It yields the protein CASRVRQAAFF.